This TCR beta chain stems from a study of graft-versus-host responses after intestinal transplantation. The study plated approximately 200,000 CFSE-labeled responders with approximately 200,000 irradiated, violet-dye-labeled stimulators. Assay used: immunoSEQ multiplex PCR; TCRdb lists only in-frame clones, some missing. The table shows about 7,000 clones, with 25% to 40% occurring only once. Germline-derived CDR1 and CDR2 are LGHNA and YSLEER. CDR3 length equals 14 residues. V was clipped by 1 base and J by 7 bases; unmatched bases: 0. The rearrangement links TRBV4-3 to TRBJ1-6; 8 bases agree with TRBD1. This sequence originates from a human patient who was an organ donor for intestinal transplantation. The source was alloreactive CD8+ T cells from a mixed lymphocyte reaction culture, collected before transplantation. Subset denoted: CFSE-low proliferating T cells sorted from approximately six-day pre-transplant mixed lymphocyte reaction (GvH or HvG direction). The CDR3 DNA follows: TGCGCCAGCAGCCAAGGACAGGGGAATTCACCCCTCCACTTT. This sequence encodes CASSQGQGNSPLHF.